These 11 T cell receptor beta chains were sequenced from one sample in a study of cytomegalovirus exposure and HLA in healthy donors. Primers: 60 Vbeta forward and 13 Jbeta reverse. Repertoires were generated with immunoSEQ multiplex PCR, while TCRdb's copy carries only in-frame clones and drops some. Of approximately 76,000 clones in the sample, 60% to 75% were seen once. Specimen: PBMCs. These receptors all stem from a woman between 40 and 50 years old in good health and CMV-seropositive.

CDR3 loop: CASSQDREFSYEQYF. DNA for the CDR3: TGCGCCAGCAGCCAAGATAGAGAGTTTTCCTACGAGCAGTACTTC. This sequence joins TRBV4-3 and TRBJ2-7; D gene uncertain. Per the germline V gene, CDR1 is LGHNA and CDR2 is YSLEER. The CDR3 extends over 15 amino acids. V gave up 0 bases and J gave up 1 base, with 10 bases separating them.

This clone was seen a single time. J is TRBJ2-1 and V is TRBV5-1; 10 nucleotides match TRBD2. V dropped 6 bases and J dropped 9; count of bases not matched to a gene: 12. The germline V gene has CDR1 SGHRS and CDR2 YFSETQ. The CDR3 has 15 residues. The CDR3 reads CASNSGAGGPGEQFF. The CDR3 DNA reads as TGCGCCAGCAACAGTGGAGCGGGAGGGCCAGGTGAGCAGTTCTTC.

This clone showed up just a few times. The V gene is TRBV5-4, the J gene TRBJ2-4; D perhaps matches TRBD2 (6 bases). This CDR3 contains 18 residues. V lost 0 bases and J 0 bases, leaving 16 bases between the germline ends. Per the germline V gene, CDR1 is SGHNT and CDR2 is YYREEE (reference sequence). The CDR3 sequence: CASSLAGTEGRAKNIQYF. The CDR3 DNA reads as TGTGCCAGCAGCTTGGCCGGGACTGAGGGACGAGCCAAAAACATTCAGTACTTC.

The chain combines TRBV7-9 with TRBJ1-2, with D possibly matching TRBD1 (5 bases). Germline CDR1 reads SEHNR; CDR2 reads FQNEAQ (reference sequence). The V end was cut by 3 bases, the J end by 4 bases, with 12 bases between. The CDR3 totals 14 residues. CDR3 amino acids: CASSFLSGIYGYTF. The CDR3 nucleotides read TGTGCCAGCAGCTTTCTTTCAGGGATCTATGGCTACACCTTC.

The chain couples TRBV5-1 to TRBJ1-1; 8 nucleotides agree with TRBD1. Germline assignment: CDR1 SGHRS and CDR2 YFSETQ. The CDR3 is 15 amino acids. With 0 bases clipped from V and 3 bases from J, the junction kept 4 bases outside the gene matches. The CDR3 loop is CASSLVRGRDTEAFF. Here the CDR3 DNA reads TGCGCCAGCAGCTTGGTCAGGGGGCGGGACACTGAAGCTTTCTTT.

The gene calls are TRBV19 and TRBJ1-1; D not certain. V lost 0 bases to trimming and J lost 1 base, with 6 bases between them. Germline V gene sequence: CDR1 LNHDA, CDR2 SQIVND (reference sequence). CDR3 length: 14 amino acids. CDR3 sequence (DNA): TGTGCCAGTAGTATAGATTTAGAGAACACTGAAGCTTTCTTT. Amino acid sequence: CASSIDLENTEAFF.

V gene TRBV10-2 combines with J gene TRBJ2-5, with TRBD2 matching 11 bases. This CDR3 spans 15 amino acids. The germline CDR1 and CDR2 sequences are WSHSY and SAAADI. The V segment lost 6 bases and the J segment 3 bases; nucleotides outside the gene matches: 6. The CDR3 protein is CASRAGTSGKETQYF. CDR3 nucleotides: TGCGCCAGCAGGGCCGGGACTAGCGGCAAAGAGACCCAGTACTTC.

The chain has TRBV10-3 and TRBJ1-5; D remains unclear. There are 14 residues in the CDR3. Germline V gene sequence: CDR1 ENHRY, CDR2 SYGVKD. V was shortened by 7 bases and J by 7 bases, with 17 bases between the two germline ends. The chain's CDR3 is CAIKSTAPRQPQHF. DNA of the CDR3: TGTGCCATCAAGAGTACAGCACCCCGCCAGCCCCAGCATTTT.

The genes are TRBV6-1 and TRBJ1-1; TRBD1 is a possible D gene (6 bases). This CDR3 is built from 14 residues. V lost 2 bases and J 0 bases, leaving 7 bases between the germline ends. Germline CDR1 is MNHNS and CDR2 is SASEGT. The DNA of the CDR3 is TGTGCCAGCAGTGAAACAGGGATGAACACTGAAGCTTTCTTT. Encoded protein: CASSETGMNTEAFF.

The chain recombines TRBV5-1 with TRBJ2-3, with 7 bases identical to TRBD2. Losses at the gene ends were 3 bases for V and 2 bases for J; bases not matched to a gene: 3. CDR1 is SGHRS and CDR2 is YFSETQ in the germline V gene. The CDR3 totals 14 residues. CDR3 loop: CASSSGTTTDTQYF. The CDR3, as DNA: TGCGCCAGCAGCTCCGGGACTACCACAGATACGCAGTATTTT.

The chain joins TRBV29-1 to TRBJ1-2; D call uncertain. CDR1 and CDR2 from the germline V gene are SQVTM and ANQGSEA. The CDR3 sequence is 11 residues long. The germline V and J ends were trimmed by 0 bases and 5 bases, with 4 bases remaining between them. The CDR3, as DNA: TGCAGCGTTGAAGATCGGTATGGCTACACCTTC. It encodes CSVEDRYGYTF. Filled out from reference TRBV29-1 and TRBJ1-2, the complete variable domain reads SAVISQKPSRDICQRGTSLTIQCQVDSQVTMMFWYRQQPGQSLTLIATANQGSEATYESGFVIDKFPISRPNLTFSTLTVSNMSPEDSSIYLCSVEDRYGYTFGSGTRLTVV.